The present entry profiles one T cell receptor (beta chain) with its context. V gave up 4 bases and J gave up 8 bases, with 23 bases separating them. The CDR3 has 16 residues. Germline CDR1 and CDR2: LGHDT and YNNKEL (reference sequence). Per the original methods: Counts of nucleated cells, estimated from reference gene primer amplification, were obtained. Clones were sequenced by immunoSEQ multiplex PCR, and TCRdb holds only the in-frame ones, with some missing. V and J calls and clone size are as listed in that table; D and trimming were resolved from the DNA. The repertoire holds 380,000 or so clones, about four fifths seen once, with about 1% in the top ten. The data were obtained in a study of blood T cell repertoires in COVID-19. Study context: T cells, B-cell-depleted T cells, or PBMCs provided the cDNA or gDNA that served as material.

V and J are TRBV3-1 (or the pseudogene TRBV3-2) and TRBJ1-2; D unresolved. The material sequenced was peripheral blood. The receptor comes from a human donor with acute or convalescent COVID-19. The donor label of this sample is uncertain. CDR3 in amino acids: CASSPLTGKSTNGYTF. The CDR3 DNA is TGTGCCAGCAGCCCCCTCACCGGGAAGTCCACCAACGGCTACACCTTC.